A selection of T cell receptor beta chains follows, all from one sample in a study of T cells in localized non-small cell lung cancer. Repertoires were generated with immunoSEQ multiplex PCR, while TCRdb's copy carries only in-frame clones and drops some. The sample contains about 25,000 clones, 75% to 90% of which appear only once. Sample: peripheral blood, taken before any cancer treatment. The receptors were gathered from a male donor at least 60 years old with stage II squamous cell lung carcinoma. Each CDR3 is given with its conserved first and last residue. Fields, in order: clone size, J gene, D gene, V gene, CDR3 length, CDR3 DNA, CDR3 protein. A D gene is named only where the DNA matches it firmly. Rows give clone size only sometimes, using once, few, many, or a class for an expanded clone.

clone size: .
J gene: TRBJ1-1
D gene: .
V gene: TRBV2
CDR3 length: 11
CDR3 DNA: TGTGCCAGCGGAGGGGACACTGAAGCTTTCTTT
CDR3 protein: CASGGDTEAFF

clone size: once
J gene: TRBJ1-6
D gene: TRBD1
V gene: TRBV7-2
CDR3 length: 15
CDR3 DNA: TGTGCCAGCAGCAGCCGACAGGGAGGTGATTCACCCCTCCACTTT
CDR3 protein: CASSSRQGGDSPLHF

clone size: .
J gene: TRBJ1-1
D gene: .
V gene: TRBV6-1
CDR3 length: 14
CDR3 DNA: TGTGCCAGCAGTGAATTTCTGGTGGGCACTGAAGCTTTCTTT
CDR3 protein: CASSEFLVGTEAFF

clone size: .
J gene: TRBJ1-1
D gene: .
V gene: TRBV29-1
CDR3 length: 13
CDR3 DNA: TGCAGCGTTGTAGTTCCGGGGAACACTGAAGCTTTCTTT
CDR3 protein: CSVVVPGNTEAFF

clone size: .
J gene: TRBJ1-1
D gene: .
V gene: TRBV7-2
CDR3 length: 12
CDR3 DNA: TGTGCCAGCAGCCTCATCCCAGGTGAAGCTTTCTTT
CDR3 protein: CASSLIPGEAFF

clone size: .
J gene: TRBJ2-1
D gene: TRBD2
V gene: TRBV19
CDR3 length: 17
CDR3 DNA: TGTGCCAGTAGTCAAAGGACTAGCGGGGGGCTTTACAATGAGCAGTTCTTC
CDR3 protein: CASSQRTSGGLYNEQFF

clone size: .
J gene: TRBJ2-7
D gene: .
V gene: TRBV5-1
CDR3 length: 16
CDR3 DNA: TGCGCCAGCAGCTTGGATATGACAGGAGGCTCCTACGAGCAGTACTTC
CDR3 protein: CASSLDMTGGSYEQYF

clone size: .
J gene: TRBJ2-6
D gene: .
V gene: TRBV7-9
CDR3 length: 17
CDR3 DNA: TGTGCCAGCAGCTTGACAGAGGGACTCTCTGGGGCCAACGTCCTGACTTTC
CDR3 protein: CASSLTEGLSGANVLTF

clone size: once
J gene: TRBJ2-7
D gene: TRBD2
V gene: TRBV5-4
CDR3 length: 16
CDR3 DNA: TGTGCCAGCAGCTTTCGGGGGCTAGCGGGAACAGACGAGCAGTACTTC
CDR3 protein: CASSFRGLAGTDEQYF

clone size: .
J gene: TRBJ1-2
D gene: .
V gene: TRBV7-2
CDR3 length: 14
CDR3 DNA: TGTGCCAGCAGCTTCCAGGGGTCGTACTATGGCTACACCTTC
CDR3 protein: CASSFQGSYYGYTF

clone size: .
J gene: TRBJ1-5
D gene: .
V gene: TRBV6-1
CDR3 length: 12
CDR3 DNA: TGTGCCAGCAGTGAAATCCAGGAGGGCCAGCATTTT
CDR3 protein: CASSEIQEGQHF